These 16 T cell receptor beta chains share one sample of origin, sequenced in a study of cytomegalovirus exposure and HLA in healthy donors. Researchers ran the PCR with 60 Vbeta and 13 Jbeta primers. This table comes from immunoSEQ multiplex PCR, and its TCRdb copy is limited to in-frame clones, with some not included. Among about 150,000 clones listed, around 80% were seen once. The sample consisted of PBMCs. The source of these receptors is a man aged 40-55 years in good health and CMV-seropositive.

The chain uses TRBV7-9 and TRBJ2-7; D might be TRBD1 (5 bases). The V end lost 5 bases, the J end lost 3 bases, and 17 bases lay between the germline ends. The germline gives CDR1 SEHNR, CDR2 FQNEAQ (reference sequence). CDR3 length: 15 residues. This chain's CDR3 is CASSPTGAPSYEQYF. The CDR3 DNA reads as TGTGCCAGCAGCCCTACAGGAGCCCCTAGCTACGAGCAGTACTTC.

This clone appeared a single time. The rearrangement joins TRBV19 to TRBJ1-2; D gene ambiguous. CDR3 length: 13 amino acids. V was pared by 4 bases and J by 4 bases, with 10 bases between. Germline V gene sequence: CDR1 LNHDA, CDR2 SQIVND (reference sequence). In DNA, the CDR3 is TGTGCCAGTAGTACAGCCAGGCTCTATGGCTACACCTTC. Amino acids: CASSTARLYGYTF.

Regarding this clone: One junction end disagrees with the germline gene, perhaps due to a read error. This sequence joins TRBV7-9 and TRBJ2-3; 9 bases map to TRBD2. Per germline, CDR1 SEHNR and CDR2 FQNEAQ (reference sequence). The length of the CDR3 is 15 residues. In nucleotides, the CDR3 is TGTGCCAGCAACTTAGGCAGCGGGAGGACAGATACGCAGTATTTT. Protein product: CASNLGSGRTDTQYF.

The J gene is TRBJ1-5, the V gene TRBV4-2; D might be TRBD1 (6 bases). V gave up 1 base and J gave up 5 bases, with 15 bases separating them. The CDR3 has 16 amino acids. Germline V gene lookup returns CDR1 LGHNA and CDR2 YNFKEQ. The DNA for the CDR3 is TGTGCCAGCAGCCAAGTATCGAACAGGGACCATCAGCCCCAGCATTTT. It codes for CASSQVSNRDHQPQHF.

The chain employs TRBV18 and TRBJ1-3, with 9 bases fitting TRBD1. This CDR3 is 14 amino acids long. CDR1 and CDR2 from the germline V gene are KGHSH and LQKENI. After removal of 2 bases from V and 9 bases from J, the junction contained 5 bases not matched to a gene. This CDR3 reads CASSPRTGDGTIYF. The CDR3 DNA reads TGTGCCAGCTCACCAAGGACAGGGGACGGCACCATATATTTT.

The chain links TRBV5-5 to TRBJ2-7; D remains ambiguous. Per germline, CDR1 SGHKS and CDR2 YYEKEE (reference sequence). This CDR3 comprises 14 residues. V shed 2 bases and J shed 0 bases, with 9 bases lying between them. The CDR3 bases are TGTGCCAGCAGCTTTAATCAGTACTCCTACGAGCAGTACTTC. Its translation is CASSFNQYSYEQYF.

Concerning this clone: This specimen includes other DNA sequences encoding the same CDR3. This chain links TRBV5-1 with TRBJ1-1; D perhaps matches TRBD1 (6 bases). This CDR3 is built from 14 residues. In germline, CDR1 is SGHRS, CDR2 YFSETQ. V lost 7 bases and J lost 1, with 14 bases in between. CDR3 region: CASSRGAGNTEAFF. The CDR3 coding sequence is TGCGCCAGCTCCCGGGGGGCGGGGAACACTGAAGCTTTCTTT. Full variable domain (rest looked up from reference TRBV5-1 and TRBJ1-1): KAGVTQTPRYLIKTRGQQVTLSCSPISGHRSVSWYQQTPGQGLQFLFEYFSETQRNKGNFPGRFSGRQFSNSRSEMNVSTLELGDSALYLCASSRGAGNTEAFFGQGTRLTVV.

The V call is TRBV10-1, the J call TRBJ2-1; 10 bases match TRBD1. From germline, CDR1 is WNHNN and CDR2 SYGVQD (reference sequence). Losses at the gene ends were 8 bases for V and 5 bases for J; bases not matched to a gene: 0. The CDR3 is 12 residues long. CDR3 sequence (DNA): TGCGCCAGCGGGACAGGGGACAATGAGCAGTTCTTC. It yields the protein CASGTGDNEQFF.

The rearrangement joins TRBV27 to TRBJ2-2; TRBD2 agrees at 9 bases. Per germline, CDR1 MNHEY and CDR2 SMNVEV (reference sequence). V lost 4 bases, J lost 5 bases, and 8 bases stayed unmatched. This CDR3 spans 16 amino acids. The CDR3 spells CASSSAGGRRTGELFF. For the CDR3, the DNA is TGTGCCAGCAGTTCGGCGGGAGGGCGACGTACCGGGGAGCTGTTTTTT.

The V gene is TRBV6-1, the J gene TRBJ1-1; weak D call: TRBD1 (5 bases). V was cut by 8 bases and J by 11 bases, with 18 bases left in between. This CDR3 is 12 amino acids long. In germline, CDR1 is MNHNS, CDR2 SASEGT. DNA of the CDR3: TGTGCCAGCGTGGGGGGTGAGGGGAAGGCTTTCTTT. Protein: CASVGGEGKAFF.

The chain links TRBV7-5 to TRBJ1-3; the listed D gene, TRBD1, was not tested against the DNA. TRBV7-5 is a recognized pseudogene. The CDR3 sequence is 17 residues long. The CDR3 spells CVRSWPGTGGGGNTIYF. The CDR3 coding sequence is TGTGTCAGAAGCTGGCCCGGGACAGGGGGCGGTGGAAACACCATATATTTT.

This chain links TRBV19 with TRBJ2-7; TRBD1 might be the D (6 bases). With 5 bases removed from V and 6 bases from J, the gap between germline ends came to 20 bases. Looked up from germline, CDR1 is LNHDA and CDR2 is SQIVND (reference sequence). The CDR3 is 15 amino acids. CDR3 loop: CASSPSRIRGSEQYF. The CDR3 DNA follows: TGTGCCAGTAGTCCATCAAGGATTAGGGGGTCCGAGCAGTACTTC.

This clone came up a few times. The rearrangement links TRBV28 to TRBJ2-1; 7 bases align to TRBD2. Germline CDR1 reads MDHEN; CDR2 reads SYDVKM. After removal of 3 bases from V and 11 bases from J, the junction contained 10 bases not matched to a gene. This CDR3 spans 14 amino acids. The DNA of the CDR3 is TGTGCCAGCAGTTTTTCTAGCGGCGTGGGGCAGCAGTTCTTC. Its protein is CASSFSSGVGQQFF.

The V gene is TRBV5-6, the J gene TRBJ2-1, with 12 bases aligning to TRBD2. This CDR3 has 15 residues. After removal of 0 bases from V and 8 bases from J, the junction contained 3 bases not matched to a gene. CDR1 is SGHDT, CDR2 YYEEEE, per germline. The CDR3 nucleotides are TGTGCCAGCAGCTTGGGACTAGCGGGAGATCATGAGCAGTTCTTC. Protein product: CASSLGLAGDHEQFF.

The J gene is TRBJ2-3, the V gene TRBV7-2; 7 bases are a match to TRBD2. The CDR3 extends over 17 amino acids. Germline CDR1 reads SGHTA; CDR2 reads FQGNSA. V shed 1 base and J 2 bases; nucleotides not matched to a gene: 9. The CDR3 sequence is CASSLGSASGYTDTQYF. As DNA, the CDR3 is TGTGCCAGCAGCTTAGGCTCCGCTAGCGGCTACACAGATACGCAGTATTTT.

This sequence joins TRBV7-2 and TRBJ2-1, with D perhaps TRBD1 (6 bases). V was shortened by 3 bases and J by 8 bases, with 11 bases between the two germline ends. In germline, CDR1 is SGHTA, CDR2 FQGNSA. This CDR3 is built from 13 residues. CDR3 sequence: CASSFGGRDEQFF. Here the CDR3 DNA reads TGTGCCAGCAGCTTTGGGGGCCGCGATGAGCAGTTCTTC.